This T cell receptor (beta chain) was sequenced for a study of cytomegalovirus exposure and HLA in healthy donors. The wider study: Assignment to the Caucasian-associated ancestry cluster applied to 81% of the approximately 390 genotyped donors. Study-wide points: TCR beta V- and J-gene trimming, according to a later analysis, was linked to a missense DCLRE1C variant.

This clone was seen only once. The antigen is not known. The study ran its PCR with 60 Vbeta and 13 Jbeta primers. The repertoire was sequenced with immunoSEQ multiplex PCR; TCRdb's copy has only in-frame clones and lacks some. The sample lists around 64,000 clones, 55% to 80% occurring once. Nominally healthy donors provided the samples, though records likely missed some immune exposures. The TCR comes from a woman aged 50 to 65 in good health and CMV-seronegative. Sequenced sample: PBMCs.

The CDR3 DNA follows: TGTGCCAGTAGTCAGGGACAGGCCAAAAACATTCAGTACTTC. This encodes CASSQGQAKNIQYF. The rearrangement joins TRBV19 to TRBJ2-4; TRBD1 matches 7 bases. This CDR3 is 14 amino acids long. In germline, CDR1 is LNHDA, CDR2 SQIVND (reference sequence). V lost 5 bases, J lost 1 base, and 2 bases stayed unmatched.